This is a list of T cell receptor beta chains from one sample in a study of OX40 agonist ivuxolimab in advanced cancers. This table comes from immunoSEQ multiplex PCR, and its TCRdb copy is limited to in-frame clones, with some not included. The sample includes about 58,000 clones, approximately 87% of them seen just once. Sequences were derived from CD4+ or CD8+ T cells sorted from blood, sampled in a trial of the OX40 agonist ivuxolimab. These receptors all come from an adult with an advanced solid tumor such as melanoma, head and neck, liver or kidney cancer. Each CDR3 is given with its conserved first and last residue. Fields, in order: V gene, J gene, D gene, CDR3 length, clone size, CDR3 protein, CDR3 DNA. D genes are given only for firm matches. Expanded clones get a size class; other rows say once, few or many, or leave the size out.

V: TRBV5-4
J: TRBJ1-6
D: .
length: 17
size: .
CDR3: CASSRDNRGLINSPLHF
DNA: TGTGCCAGCAGCCGGGACAACCGTGGACTTATAAATTCACCCCTCCACTTT

V: TRBV11-2
J: TRBJ2-1
D: .
length: 14
size: few
CDR3: CASSRRDISSEQFF
DNA: TGTGCCAGCAGCCGCCGGGACATATCTAGCGAGCAGTTCTTC

V: TRBV28
J: TRBJ2-7
D: .
length: 15
size: .
CDR3: CASSSPHGGSYEQYF
DNA: TGTGCCAGCAGTTCCCCTCATGGGGGCTCCTACGAGCAGTACTTC

V: TRBV14
J: TRBJ1-2
D: TRBD1
length: 15
size: .
CDR3: CASSRGQPALYGYTF
DNA: TGTGCCAGCAGCCGGGGACAGCCAGCTCTCTATGGCTACACCTTC

V: TRBV5-8
J: TRBJ2-2
D: TRBD2
length: 18
size: .
CDR3: CASSLLPSGGTNTGELFF
DNA: TGTGCCAGCAGCTTGCTCCCTAGCGGGGGTACCAACACCGGGGAGCTGTTTTTT

V: TRBV9
J: TRBJ2-5
D: TRBD1
length: 15
size: .
CDR3: CASTPGGQGKETQYF
DNA: TGTGCCAGCACTCCCGGGGGACAGGGGAAAGAGACCCAGTACTTC

V: TRBV30
J: TRBJ1-4
D: .
length: 14
size: few
CDR3: CAWSRRQTNEKLFF
DNA: TGTGCCTGGTCCCGGCGACAGACTAATGAAAAACTGTTTTTT

V: TRBV28
J: TRBJ1-1
D: TRBD1
length: 16
size: .
CDR3: CASSSGTGFLSGEAFF
DNA: TGTGCCAGCAGCTCGGGGACAGGGTTTCTGTCGGGTGAAGCTTTCTTT

V: TRBV15
J: TRBJ1-1
D: .
length: 14
size: .
CDR3: CATSRVRGNTEAFF
DNA: TGTGCCACCAGCAGAGTTAGGGGAAACACTGAAGCTTTCTTT

V: TRBV5-1
J: TRBJ2-5
D: TRBD1
length: 15
size: .
CDR3: CASSPTRTGGETQYF
DNA: TGCGCCAGCAGCCCGACTCGGACAGGGGGAGAGACCCAGTACTTC

V: TRBV11-1
J: TRBJ2-1
D: .
length: 15
size: .
CDR3: CASSLRGWAYNEQFF
DNA: TGTGCCAGCAGCCTAAGGGGTTGGGCCTACAATGAGCAGTTCTTC

V: TRBV9
J: TRBJ1-2
D: .
length: 14
size: .
CDR3: CASSVAQGTYGYTF
DNA: TGTGCCAGCAGCGTCGCTCAGGGGACTTATGGCTACACCTTC

V: TRBV7-6
J: TRBJ2-5
D: .
length: 14
size: .
CDR3: CASSLGAGQETQYF
DNA: TGTGCCAGCAGCTTAGGTGCGGGGCAAGAGACCCAGTACTTC

V: TRBV9
J: TRBJ2-2
D: .
length: 16
size: few
CDR3: CASSVTIQGGPGELFF
DNA: TGTGCCAGCAGCGTGACCATCCAGGGAGGCCCCGGGGAGCTGTTTTTT

V: TRBV30
J: TRBJ2-3
D: .
length: 13
size: .
CDR3: CAWSTTDRDTQYF
DNA: TGTGCCTGGAGTACAACCGACAGAGATACGCAGTATTTT

V: TRBV10-3
J: TRBJ2-3
D: .
length: 12
size: once
CDR3: CAIKGTTDTQYF
DNA: TGTGCCATCAAGGGGACCACAGATACGCAGTATTTT

V: TRBV4-2
J: TRBJ2-7
D: .
length: 15
size: .
CDR3: CASSQEDTGPYEQYF
DNA: TGTGCCAGCAGCCAAGAGGACACAGGTCCCTACGAGCAGTACTTC

V: TRBV7-9
J: TRBJ1-5
D: .
length: 15
size: once
CDR3: CASSPMGGGGQPQHF
DNA: TGTGCCAGCAGCCCTATGGGGGGCGGAGGTCAGCCCCAGCATTTT

V: TRBV2
J: TRBJ1-2
D: .
length: 13
size: .
CDR3: CASISTPDYGYTF
DNA: TGTGCCAGCATCTCCACCCCGGACTATGGCTACACCTTC

V: TRBV4-2
J: TRBJ2-3
D: TRBD2
length: 17
size: .
CDR3: CASSQYSSGGRVDTQYF
DNA: TGTGCCAGCAGCCAATACTCTAGCGGGGGGAGGGTGGATACGCAGTATTTT

V: TRBV28
J: TRBJ1-1
D: .
length: 15
size: .
CDR3: CASSSLGVKNTEAFF
DNA: TGTGCCAGCAGTTCCCTAGGGGTCAAGAACACTGAAGCTTTCTTT

V: TRBV9
J: TRBJ2-7
D: TRBD2
length: 15
size: .
CDR3: CASSVGGTSFYEQYF
DNA: TGTGCCAGCAGCGTAGGAGGGACTAGCTTCTACGAGCAGTACTTC

V: TRBV5-4
J: TRBJ1-3
D: .
length: 16
size: .
CDR3: CASSLVGAFSGNTIYF
DNA: TGTGCCAGCAGCTTGGTAGGAGCTTTCTCTGGAAACACCATATATTTT

V: TRBV6-1
J: TRBJ2-5
D: .
length: 15
size: .
CDR3: CASSEATRIEATQYF
DNA: TGTGCCAGCAGTGAAGCGACTAGGATAGAGGCGACCCAGTACTTC

V: TRBV28
J: TRBJ1-2
D: .
length: 15
size: once
CDR3: CASRLWGNPGYGYTF
DNA: TGTGCCAGCAGATTGTGGGGGAATCCGGGCTATGGCTACACCTTC

V: TRBV27
J: TRBJ1-5
D: .
length: 13
size: .
CDR3: CASSPYSNQPQHF
DNA: TGTGCCAGCAGTCCCTATAGCAATCAGCCCCAGCATTTT

V: TRBV27
J: TRBJ2-3
D: .
length: 13
size: .
CDR3: CASSRGRGDTQYF
DNA: TGTGCCAGCAGTCGGGGGCGGGGAGATACGCAGTATTTT

V: TRBV19
J: TRBJ2-5
D: TRBD1
length: 15
size: .
CDR3: CASLGTGGGGETQYF
DNA: TGTGCCAGTCTTGGGACAGGGGGCGGCGGGGAGACCCAGTACTTC

V: TRBV6-4
J: TRBJ1-2
D: TRBD1
length: 13
size: .
CDR3: CASPGQGGYGYTF
DNA: TGTGCCAGTCCGGGACAGGGAGGGTATGGCTACACCTTC

V: TRBV4-2
J: TRBJ2-1
D: TRBD2
length: 19
size: .
CDR3: CASSPSGLAGGQGYNEQFF
DNA: TGTGCCAGCAGCCCCTCCGGGCTAGCGGGGGGCCAGGGCTACAATGAGCAGTTCTTC

V: TRBV9
J: TRBJ2-1
D: .
length: 15
size: .
CDR3: CASSVGWQDYNEQFF
DNA: TGTGCCAGCAGCGTAGGGTGGCAAGACTACAATGAGCAGTTCTTC

V: TRBV4-2
J: TRBJ2-5
D: TRBD2
length: 18
size: .
CDR3: CASSQGTLSGGFQETQYF
DNA: TGTGCCAGCAGCCAAGGTACCTTAAGCGGGGGCTTCCAAGAGACCCAGTACTTC

V: TRBV7-9
J: TRBJ2-7
D: .
length: 11
size: .
CDR3: CASSSGHEQYF
DNA: TGTGCCAGCAGCTCAGGACACGAGCAGTACTTC

V: TRBV6-4
J: TRBJ2-7
D: TRBD1
length: 16
size: .
CDR3: CASSDSGTGISYEQYF
DNA: TGTGCCAGCAGTGACTCCGGGACAGGGATCTCCTACGAGCAGTACTTC

V: TRBV9
J: TRBJ2-5
D: .
length: 14
size: once
CDR3: CASSVGGFQETQYF
DNA: TGTGCCAGCAGCGTTGGGGGGTTCCAAGAGACCCAGTACTTC

V: TRBV19
J: TRBJ2-2
D: TRBD1
length: 16
size: .
CDR3: CAIGLSRGQGPGELFF
DNA: TGTGCCATAGGCCTTTCCCGCGGACAGGGTCCCGGGGAGCTGTTTTTT

V: TRBV2
J: TRBJ1-4
D: .
length: 15
size: .
CDR3: CASSSRAPGNEKLFF
DNA: TGTGCCAGCAGTTCCAGGGCGCCGGGTAATGAAAAACTGTTTTTT

V: TRBV6-1
J: TRBJ1-2
D: .
length: 11
size: .
CDR3: CAGGSNYGYTF
DNA: TGTGCCGGGGGGTCGAACTATGGCTACACCTTC

V: TRBV28
J: TRBJ1-2
D: .
length: 11
size: .
CDR3: CASSLIGGYTF
DNA: TGTGCCAGCAGTTTAATAGGTGGCTACACCTTC

V: TRBV6-6
J: TRBJ2-3
D: TRBD2
length: 16
size: .
CDR3: CASSSLGSGGTDTQYF
DNA: TGTGCCAGCAGCTCCCTAGGCAGCGGGGGCACAGATACGCAGTATTTT

V: TRBV7-3
J: TRBJ2-5
D: .
length: 13
size: .
CDR3: CASGERRGQTQYF
DNA: TGTGCCAGCGGCGAAAGGCGGGGGCAGACCCAGTACTTC

V: TRBV28
J: TRBJ1-6
D: .
length: 12
size: few
CDR3: CASSGVNSPLHF
DNA: TGTGCCAGCAGTGGGGTTAATTCACCCCTCCACTTT

V: TRBV18
J: TRBJ2-2
D: .
length: 15
size: .
CDR3: CASSPPSQATGELFF
DNA: TGTGCCAGCTCACCACCCTCTCAGGCGACCGGGGAGCTGTTTTTT

V: TRBV6-5
J: TRBJ1-4
D: TRBD1
length: 14
size: once
CDR3: CASSRGTGDEKLFF
DNA: TGTGCCAGCAGTCGGGGGACAGGGGATGAAAAACTGTTTTTT

V: TRBV20-1
J: TRBJ2-1
D: .
length: 11
size: many
CDR3: CSARLDLEQFF
DNA: TGCAGTGCTAGACTAGACCTCGAGCAGTTCTTC

V: TRBV7-2
J: TRBJ2-1
D: TRBD1
length: 13
size: .
CDR3: CASTETGIKEQFF
DNA: TGTGCCAGCACCGAGACAGGGATTAAGGAGCAGTTCTTC

V: TRBV4-2
J: TRBJ1-1
D: .
length: 15
size: .
CDR3: CASSQNRESNTEAFF
DNA: TGTGCCAGCAGCCAGAACCGGGAATCGAACACTGAAGCTTTCTTT

V: TRBV9
J: TRBJ1-4
D: TRBD1
length: 16
size: .
CDR3: CASSVDTGVTNEKLFF
DNA: TGTGCCAGCAGCGTAGACACAGGGGTGACTAATGAAAAACTGTTTTTT

V: TRBV7-9
J: TRBJ2-7
D: .
length: 13
size: .
CDR3: CASSRTDSYEQYF
DNA: TGTGCCAGCAGTAGGACGGACTCCTACGAGCAGTACTTC

V: TRBV10-3
J: TRBJ2-2
D: TRBD1
length: 13
size: .
CDR3: CAIKVQGPGELFF
DNA: TGTGCCATTAAGGTACAGGGGCCCGGGGAGCTGTTTTTT

V: TRBV28
J: TRBJ1-5
D: .
length: 14
size: .
CDR3: CASSRSSGSQPQHF
DNA: TGTGCCAGCAGTCGCAGTAGTGGTAGTCAGCCCCAGCATTTT

V: TRBV6-1
J: TRBJ2-4
D: .
length: 15
size: few
CDR3: CASMIGAQGSNIQYF
DNA: TGTGCCAGCATGATAGGGGCCCAGGGCTCAAACATTCAGTACTTC

V: TRBV14
J: TRBJ1-2
D: .
length: 17
size: .
CDR3: CASSPYPGGSANYGYTF
DNA: TGTGCCAGCAGCCCTTACCCCGGCGGTTCGGCTAACTATGGCTACACCTTC

V: TRBV6-1
J: TRBJ1-2
D: .
length: 15
size: .
CDR3: CASSQLHRGGYGYTF
DNA: TGTGCCAGCAGTCAACTACATAGGGGGGGCTATGGCTACACCTTC

V: TRBV19
J: TRBJ2-7
D: .
length: 16
size: .
CDR3: CASSIAGAIPSYEQYF
DNA: TGTGCCAGTAGTATAGCAGGGGCCATCCCATCCTACGAGCAGTACTTC